This T cell receptor beta chain was identified during a study of beta chain features in type 1 diabetes. By way of CD45RO/CCR7/CD25/CD127/CD95/CD27, the CD4+ regulatory, stem cell-like memory, central memory and naive cells were sorted. The sequenced template was cDNA made from the entire isolated RNA. TCRdb keeps only in-frame clones here, not all; method: immunoSEQ multiplex PCR. The sample includes more than 150,000 clones, roughly 11% of them seen just once. The TCR was taken from a man aged 18 to 30 in good health. The sequencing sample was made of central memory CD4+ T cells from blood.

The CDR3 is CASSVREDYGYTF. The CDR3 coding sequence is TGTGCCAGCTCTGTCAGGGAAGACTATGGCTACACCTTC. The genes are TRBV18 and TRBJ1-2; weak D call: TRBD1 (5 bases). The CDR3 loop spans 13 amino acids. V lost 6 bases to trimming and J lost 3 bases, with 11 bases between them. Germline CDR1 reads KGHSH; CDR2 reads LQKENI.